Listed here are 2 T cell receptor beta chains from one sample, sequenced in a study of blood T cell repertoires in COVID-19. Generated by immunoSEQ multiplex PCR, the TCRdb table keeps only in-frame clones and is missing some. The table shows about 160,000 clones, with roughly four fifths occurring only once. The sample was peripheral blood. These receptors all come from a woman older than 75 with acute or convalescent COVID-19.

This clone was counted a single time. This chain joins TRBV5-4 and TRBJ2-1; possible D gene TRBD2, 6 bases. V was trimmed by 2 bases and J by 0 bases, leaving 12 bases between them. There are 16 residues in the CDR3. Germline assignment: CDR1 SGHNT and CDR2 YYREEE (reference sequence). The CDR3 DNA reads TGTGCCAGCAGCTTTAACGGGAGAAGCTCCTACAATGAGCAGTTCTTC. Translation gives CASSFNGRSSYNEQFF.

This clone appeared a single time. The V call is TRBV7-8, the J call TRBJ2-5; 8 bases line up with TRBD1. This CDR3 comprises 21 residues. The ends lost 4 bases at V and 1 base at J; junction bases unmatched: 23. Germline CDR1 SGHVS, CDR2 FQNEAQ. The DNA for the CDR3 is TGTGCCAGCAGCTCACTGTCAGGGGGACAGGCAGCGGACGAAACCCAAGAGACCCAGTACTTC. The encoded protein is CASSSLSGGQAADETQETQYF. The full variable domain, with the rest looked up from reference TRBV7-8 and TRBJ2-5, is GAGVSQSPRYKVAKRGQDVALRCDPISGHVSLFWYQQALGQGPEFLTYFQNEAQLDKSGLPSDRFFAERPEGSVSTLKIQRTQQEDSAVYLCASSSLSGGQAADETQETQYFGPGTRLLVL.